These T cell receptor beta chains were read from a single sample in a study of cytomegalovirus exposure and HLA in healthy donors. Profiling relied on immunoSEQ multiplex PCR, and the TCRdb table lists in-frame clones only, not all of them. The data contain around 100,000 clones, about 80% of them singletons. The sequencing input was PBMCs. The receptors come from a female donor in good health and CMV-seropositive. Both conserved end residues are part of each CDR3. D genes are given only for firm matches. Part of the rows lack a size; the others show once, few, many or a class for expanded clones.

CDR3 protein | CDR3 DNA | clone size | J gene | V gene | D gene
CASSYSGGAGNTIYF | TGTGCCAGCAGCTATTCCGGAGGAGCTGGAAACACCATATATTTT | few | TRBJ1-3 | TRBV7-3 | .
CASSSGHPQAGNTIYF | TGTGCCAGCAGTTCAGGACATCCGCAGGCTGGAAACACCATATATTTT | many | TRBJ1-3 | TRBV27 | .
CSVPSPFYEQYF | TGCAGCGTTCCATCCCCATTCTACGAGCAGTACTTC | . | TRBJ2-7 | TRBV29-1 | .
CASSSIAGVLEQFF | TGTGCCAGCAGTAGTATAGCGGGAGTCCTAGAGCAGTTCTTC | . | TRBJ2-1 | TRBV7-8 | TRBD2
CASRGQGNNEKLFF | TGTGCCAGCAGGGGACAGGGAAATAATGAAAAACTGTTTTTT | once | TRBJ1-4 | TRBV6-5 | TRBD1
CASRQGETGTEAFF | TGTGCCAGCAGACAGGGAGAGACGGGTACTGAAGCTTTCTTT | . | TRBJ1-1 | TRBV28 | .
CASSPGQGITNEKLFF | TGCGCCAGCAGCCCGGGACAGGGAATAACTAATGAAAAACTGTTTTTT | . | TRBJ1-4 | TRBV4-1 | TRBD1
CASTLLAGGSYEQYF | TGTGCCAGCACCCTCCTAGCGGGGGGGTCCTACGAGCAGTACTTC | . | TRBJ2-7 | TRBV7-2 | TRBD2
CASSSPGTSGGAIFGEQFF | TGTGCCAGCAGCTCGCCGGGGACTAGCGGGGGGGCCATATTCGGTGAGCAGTTCTTC | . | TRBJ2-1 | TRBV5-4 | TRBD2
CASSLDGRAPDTQYF | TGTGCCAGCAGCTTAGACGGGAGGGCCCCAGATACGCAGTATTTT | . | TRBJ2-3 | TRBV7-8 | TRBD2
CASSPNQGAHTEAFF | TGCGCCAGCAGCCCTAACCAGGGGGCGCACACTGAAGCTTTCTTT | few | TRBJ1-1 | TRBV5-1 | TRBD1
CAWSGQKNQPQHF | TGTGCCTGGAGTGGACAGAAAAATCAGCCCCAGCATTTT | . | TRBJ1-5 | TRBV30 | .
CASSLMGYEQFF | TGTGCCAGCAGTTTAATGGGCTATGAGCAGTTCTTC | . | TRBJ2-1 | TRBV28 | .
CASSLEGAGELFF | TGTGCCAGCAGCTTAGAAGGGGCCGGGGAGCTGTTTTTT | few | TRBJ2-2 | TRBV11-3 | .
CASSLDYHLNTGELFF | TGTGCCAGCAGCTTAGATTACCACTTGAACACCGGGGAGCTGTTTTTT | . | TRBJ2-2 | TRBV7-2 | .
CAGPEPGSFTYEQYF | TGTGCCGGACCCGAGCCAGGGTCGTTTACCTACGAGCAGTACTTC | . | TRBJ2-7 | TRBV30 | .